The T cell receptor beta chain under discussion was sequenced for a study of blood T cell repertoires in COVID-19. V gave up 3 bases and J gave up 8 bases, with 10 bases separating them. Germline V gene lookup returns CDR1 MNHNS and CDR2 SASEGT. The CDR3 runs 12 residues. Authors' analysis steps: Estimation of nucleated cell counts relied on the amplification of reference gene primers. Measured with immunoSEQ multiplex PCR; TCRdb has only the in-frame clones, and not every one. V and J calls and clone size follow that table, whereas D and trimming were derived from the DNA. The sample contains tens of thousands of clones, 87% of which appear only once. This clone was seen a few times.

The chain couples TRBV6-1 to TRBJ1-2; possible D gene TRBD1, 6 bases. The TCR comes from a woman aged 80 or over in a cohort sampled during active or convalescent COVID-19. What was sequenced was peripheral blood. The CDR3 here is CASSDHQGGYTF. Here the CDR3 DNA reads TGTGCCAGCAGTGACCACCAGGGGGGCTACACCTTC.